The rows below give T cell receptor beta chains drawn from one sample of a study of blood T cells in healthy people across ages. TCRdb called the 5' RACE reads again in MiXCR, with one record for every CDR3 protein. The sample yields 1,100,000 or so distinct CDR3 sequences, 40% to 55% seen once. Sequencing was carried out using blood. The receptors here all came from an older woman in good health. Each CDR3 is given with its conserved first and last residue.

V gene: TRBV4-1
J gene: TRBJ2-3
CDR3 protein: CASSQESATGGSTDTQYF

V gene: TRBV27
J gene: TRBJ2-7
CDR3 protein: CASSRGLIPYEQYF

V gene: TRBV7-9
J gene: TRBJ1-6
CDR3 protein: CASSPLYPGQGITPLHF

V gene: TRBV19
J gene: TRBJ2-3
CDR3 protein: CASSRRVRLPDTQYF

V gene: TRBV20-1
J gene: TRBJ2-1
CDR3 protein: CSAIPGVLNEQFF

V gene: TRBV29-1
J gene: TRBJ1-5
CDR3 protein: CSVELRVNQPQHF

V gene: TRBV2
J gene: TRBJ1-1
CDR3 protein: CASSERTGVETEAFF

V gene: TRBV10-3
J gene: TRBJ2-7
CDR3 protein: CAIRARVGSYEQYF

V gene: TRBV6-1
J gene: -
CDR3 protein: CASSIRTSGYYNEQYF

V gene: TRBV9
J gene: TRBJ2-2
CDR3 protein: CASSVGVAPRGTGELFF

V gene: TRBV7-8
J gene: TRBJ2-1
CDR3 protein: CASSVSSVYEQFF

V gene: TRBV7-9
J gene: TRBJ1-5
CDR3 protein: CASSQAWGQPQHF

V gene: TRBV6-1
J gene: TRBJ2-1
CDR3 protein: CASSGILVGEQFF

V gene: TRBV7-9
J gene: TRBJ1-2
CDR3 protein: CASSSSRRPKGYGYTF

V gene: TRBV6-5
J gene: -
CDR3 protein: CASRGTSGTPETQYF

V gene: TRBV4-2
J gene: TRBJ2-1
CDR3 protein: CAGSQEMTSGRAYNEQFF

V gene: TRBV25-1
J gene: TRBJ2-1
CDR3 protein: CASSDGGYNEQFF

V gene: TRBV18
J gene: TRBJ2-3
CDR3 protein: CASSPPGTYTDTQYF

V gene: TRBV28
J gene: TRBJ2-5
CDR3 protein: CASSLGGSVWTQYF

V gene: TRBV27
J gene: TRBJ2-3
CDR3 protein: CASSDPSGSTDTQYF

V gene: TRBV12-3/TRBV12-4
J gene: TRBJ2-7
CDR3 protein: CASSFAGERYF

V gene: TRBV12-3/TRBV12-4
J gene: TRBJ1-6
CDR3 protein: CASSLSGPSVISPLHF

V gene: TRBV15
J gene: TRBJ2-1
CDR3 protein: CATKGRGRSVKLAGDEQFF

V gene: TRBV29-1
J gene: TRBJ2-1
CDR3 protein: CSVEDWSSGVNNEQFF

V gene: TRBV7-9
J gene: TRBJ1-4
CDR3 protein: CASSPEGTTHATNEKLFF

V gene: TRBV27
J gene: TRBJ2-1
CDR3 protein: CASSFSEGGEQFF

V gene: TRBV6-5
J gene: TRBJ2-7
CDR3 protein: CASIGNSYEQYF

V gene: TRBV20-1
J gene: TRBJ1-2
CDR3 protein: CSARVLRAGYTF

V gene: TRBV28
J gene: -
CDR3 protein: CASSSDRGSNEQFF

V gene: TRBV28
J gene: TRBJ1-5
CDR3 protein: CASSSRTKTQPQHF

V gene: TRBV13
J gene: -
CDR3 protein: CASTHRLAGYNEQYF

V gene: TRBV12-3/TRBV12-4
J gene: TRBJ2-7
CDR3 protein: CASSLSMGHSYEQYF

V gene: TRBV27
J gene: TRBJ2-7
CDR3 protein: CASSFDRVGRQYF

V gene: TRBV6-6
J gene: TRBJ1-1
CDR3 protein: CASSFDQRTEAFF

V gene: TRBV20-1
J gene: TRBJ2-3
CDR3 protein: CSARDLGFGWEASTDTQYF

V gene: TRBV9
J gene: TRBJ1-1
CDR3 protein: CASSVVRGAFF

V gene: TRBV27
J gene: TRBJ2-7
CDR3 protein: CASSLGTQSSYEQYF

V gene: TRBV21-1
J gene: TRBJ2-7
CDR3 protein: CASSRPGLAGGADNEQYF

V gene: TRBV20-1
J gene: TRBJ2-7
CDR3 protein: CSAESGRGLPEQYF

V gene: TRBV7-2
J gene: TRBJ2-3
CDR3 protein: CVSSFSIGDTQYF

V gene: TRBV6-5
J gene: TRBJ1-5
CDR3 protein: CATRGEGVNQPQHF

V gene: TRBV24-1
J gene: TRBJ2-1
CDR3 protein: CATSAHPTVNYEQFF

V gene: TRBV20-1
J gene: TRBJ2-7
CDR3 protein: CSARGGLDGLYEQYF

V gene: TRBV5-1
J gene: TRBJ2-3
CDR3 protein: CASSLEGGTSGMGTDTQYF

V gene: TRBV4-1
J gene: -
CDR3 protein: CASSQDFLAGGYEQYF

V gene: TRBV20-1
J gene: TRBJ2-7
CDR3 protein: CSALRVRPGEQYF

V gene: TRBV5-1
J gene: TRBJ2-7
CDR3 protein: CASSRTGTVPNEQYF

V gene: TRBV27
J gene: TRBJ2-7
CDR3 protein: CASPTGDEQYF

V gene: TRBV5-1
J gene: TRBJ2-1
CDR3 protein: CASSPTTSGSGYEQFF

V gene: TRBV6-2/TRBV6-3
J gene: -
CDR3 protein: CASSWTVSYNEQYF

V gene: TRBV20-1
J gene: TRBJ2-3
CDR3 protein: CSAKGPGTNTQYF

V gene: TRBV10-2
J gene: -
CDR3 protein: CASREGGLAGNEQYF

V gene: TRBV7-9
J gene: TRBJ2-3
CDR3 protein: CASSFPVDTQYF

V gene: TRBV2
J gene: TRBJ1-5
CDR3 protein: CASSERGPRPQHF

V gene: TRBV4-2
J gene: TRBJ2-7
CDR3 protein: CASSQEGTTDYEQYF

V gene: TRBV4-2
J gene: TRBJ1-6
CDR3 protein: CASSQVTGTGGSPLHF

V gene: TRBV2
J gene: TRBJ2-5
CDR3 protein: CAAGRSQETQYF

V gene: TRBV7-2
J gene: TRBJ1-2
CDR3 protein: CASSLVTYPGKGYTF

V gene: TRBV5-1
J gene: TRBJ2-7
CDR3 protein: CASSESSYEQYF

V gene: TRBV5-1
J gene: TRBJ2-7
CDR3 protein: CASSLESQGGSYEQYF